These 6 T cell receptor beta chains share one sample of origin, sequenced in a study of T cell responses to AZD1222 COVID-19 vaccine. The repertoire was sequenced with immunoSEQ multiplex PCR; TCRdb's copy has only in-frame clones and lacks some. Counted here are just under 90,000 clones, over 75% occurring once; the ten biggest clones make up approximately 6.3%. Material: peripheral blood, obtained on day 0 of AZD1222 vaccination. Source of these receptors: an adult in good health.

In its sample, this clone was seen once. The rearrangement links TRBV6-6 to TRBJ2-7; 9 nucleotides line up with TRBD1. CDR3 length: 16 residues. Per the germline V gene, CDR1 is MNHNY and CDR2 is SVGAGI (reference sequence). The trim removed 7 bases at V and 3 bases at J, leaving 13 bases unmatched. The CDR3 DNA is TGTGCCAGCACCAACCTTGTCAGGGGACAGGGCTACGAGCAGTACTTC. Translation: CASTNLVRGQGYEQYF.

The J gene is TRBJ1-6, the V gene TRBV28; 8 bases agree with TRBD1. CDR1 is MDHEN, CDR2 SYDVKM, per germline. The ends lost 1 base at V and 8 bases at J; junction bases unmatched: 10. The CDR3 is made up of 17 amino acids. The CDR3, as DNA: TGTGCCAGCAGTTTATTGGTGCCAGGGGGCTTGGATTCACCCCTCCACTTT. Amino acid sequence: CASSLLVPGGLDSPLHF.

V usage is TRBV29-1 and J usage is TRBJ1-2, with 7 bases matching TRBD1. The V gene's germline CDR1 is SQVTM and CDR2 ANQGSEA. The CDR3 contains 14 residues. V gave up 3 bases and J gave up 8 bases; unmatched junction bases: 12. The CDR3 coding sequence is TGCAGCGTTGAGGATCCGGGACAGTGGTCCGGCTACACCTTC. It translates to CSVEDPGQWSGYTF.

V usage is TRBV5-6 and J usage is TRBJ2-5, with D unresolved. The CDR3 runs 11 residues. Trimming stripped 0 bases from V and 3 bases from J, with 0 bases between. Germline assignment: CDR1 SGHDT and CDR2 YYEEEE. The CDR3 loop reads CASSLEETQYF. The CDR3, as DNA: TGTGCCAGCAGCTTGGAAGAGACCCAGTACTTC.

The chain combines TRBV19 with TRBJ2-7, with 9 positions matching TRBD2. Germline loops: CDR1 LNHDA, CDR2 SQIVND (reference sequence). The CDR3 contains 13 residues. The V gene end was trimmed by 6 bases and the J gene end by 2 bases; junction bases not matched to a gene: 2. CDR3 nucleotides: TGTGCCAGTAGGACTAGCGGAACCTACGAGCAGTACTTC. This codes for CASRTSGTYEQYF.

The CDR3: CASSLESAAQETQYF. For the CDR3, the DNA is TGTGCCAGCAGCTTGGAGTCGGCAGCGCAAGAGACCCAGTACTTC. The rearrangement joins TRBV5-5 to TRBJ2-5; the D is unclear. Trimming stripped 0 bases from V and 2 bases from J, with 11 bases between. Germline V gives CDR1 SGHKS, CDR2 YYEKEE (reference sequence). This CDR3 contains 15 residues.